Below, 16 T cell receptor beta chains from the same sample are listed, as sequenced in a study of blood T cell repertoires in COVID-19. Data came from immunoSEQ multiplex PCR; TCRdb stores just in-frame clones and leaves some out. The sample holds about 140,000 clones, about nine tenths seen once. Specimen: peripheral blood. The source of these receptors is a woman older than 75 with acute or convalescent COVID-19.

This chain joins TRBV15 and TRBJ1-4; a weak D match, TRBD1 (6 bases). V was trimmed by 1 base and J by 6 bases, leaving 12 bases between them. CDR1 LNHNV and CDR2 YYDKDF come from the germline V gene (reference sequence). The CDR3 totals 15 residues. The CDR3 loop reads CATSRVRAGDEKLFF. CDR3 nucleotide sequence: TGTGCCACCAGCAGAGTGAGGGCAGGGGATGAAAAACTGTTTTTT.

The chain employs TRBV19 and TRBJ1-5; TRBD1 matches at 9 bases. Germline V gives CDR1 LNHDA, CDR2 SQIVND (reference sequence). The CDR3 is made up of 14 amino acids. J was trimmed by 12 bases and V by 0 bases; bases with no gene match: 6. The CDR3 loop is CASSIDHRGLRQHF. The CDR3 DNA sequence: TGTGCCAGTAGTATAGACCACAGGGGGCTGCGCCAGCATTTT.

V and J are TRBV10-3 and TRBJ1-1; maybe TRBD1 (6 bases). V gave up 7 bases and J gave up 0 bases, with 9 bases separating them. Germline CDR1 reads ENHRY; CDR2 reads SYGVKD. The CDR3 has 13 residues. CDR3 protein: CAITGQLNTEAFF. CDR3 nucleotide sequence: TGTGCCATCACTGGACAGTTGAACACTGAAGCTTTCTTT.

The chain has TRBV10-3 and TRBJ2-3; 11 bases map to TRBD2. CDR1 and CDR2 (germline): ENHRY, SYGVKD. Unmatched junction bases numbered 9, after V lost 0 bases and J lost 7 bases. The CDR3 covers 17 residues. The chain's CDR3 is CAISESTSGAARNTQYF. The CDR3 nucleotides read TGTGCCATCAGTGAGTCGACTAGCGGGGCCGCTAGGAATACGCAGTATTTT.

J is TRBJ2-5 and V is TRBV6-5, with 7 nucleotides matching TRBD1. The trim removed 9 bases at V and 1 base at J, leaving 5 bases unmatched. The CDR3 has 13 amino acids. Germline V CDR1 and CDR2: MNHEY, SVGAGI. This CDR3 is CASRQGFQETQYF. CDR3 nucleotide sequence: TGTGCCAGTAGACAGGGATTCCAAGAGACCCAGTACTTC.

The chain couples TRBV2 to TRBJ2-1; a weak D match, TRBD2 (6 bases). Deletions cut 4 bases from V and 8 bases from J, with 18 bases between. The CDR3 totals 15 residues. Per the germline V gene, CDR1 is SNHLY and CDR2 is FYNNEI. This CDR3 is CASSAAQSGRDEQFF. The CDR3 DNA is TGTGCCAGCAGTGCTGCGCAGAGCGGGCGCGATGAGCAGTTCTTC.

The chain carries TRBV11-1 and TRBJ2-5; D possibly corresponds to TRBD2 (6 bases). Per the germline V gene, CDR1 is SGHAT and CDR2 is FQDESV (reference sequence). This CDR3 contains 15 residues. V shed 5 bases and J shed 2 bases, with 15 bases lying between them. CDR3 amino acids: CASSHGTGTQETQYF. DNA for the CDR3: TGTGCCAGCAGCCACGGGACTGGGACTCAAGAGACCCAGTACTTC.

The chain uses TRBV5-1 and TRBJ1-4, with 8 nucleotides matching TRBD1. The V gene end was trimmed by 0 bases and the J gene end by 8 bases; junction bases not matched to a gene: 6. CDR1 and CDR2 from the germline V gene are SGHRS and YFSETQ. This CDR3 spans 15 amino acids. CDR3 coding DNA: TGCGCCAGCAGCTTGGGGACAGGGAGTCCGGAAAAACTGTTTTTT. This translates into CASSLGTGSPEKLFF.

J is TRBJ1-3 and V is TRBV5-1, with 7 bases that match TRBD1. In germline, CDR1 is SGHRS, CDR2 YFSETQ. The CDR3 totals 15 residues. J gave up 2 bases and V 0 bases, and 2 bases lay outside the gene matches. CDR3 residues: CASSLDQGAGNTIYF. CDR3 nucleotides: TGCGCCAGCAGCTTGGATCAGGGGGCTGGAAACACCATATATTTT.

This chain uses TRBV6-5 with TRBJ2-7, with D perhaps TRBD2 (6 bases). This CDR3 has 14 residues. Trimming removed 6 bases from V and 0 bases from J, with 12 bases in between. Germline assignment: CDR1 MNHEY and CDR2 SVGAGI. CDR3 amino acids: CASRGSGSSYEQYF. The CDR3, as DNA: TGTGCCAGCAGAGGTAGCGGAAGCTCCTACGAGCAGTACTTC.

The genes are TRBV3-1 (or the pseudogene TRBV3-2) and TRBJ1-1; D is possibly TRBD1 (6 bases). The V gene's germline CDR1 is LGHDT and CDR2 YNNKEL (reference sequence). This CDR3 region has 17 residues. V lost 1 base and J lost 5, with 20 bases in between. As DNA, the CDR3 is TGTGCCAGCAGCCAAGGCCCCTTAGGGGGGGTGATGACTGAAGCTTTCTTT. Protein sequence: CASSQGPLGGVMTEAFF.

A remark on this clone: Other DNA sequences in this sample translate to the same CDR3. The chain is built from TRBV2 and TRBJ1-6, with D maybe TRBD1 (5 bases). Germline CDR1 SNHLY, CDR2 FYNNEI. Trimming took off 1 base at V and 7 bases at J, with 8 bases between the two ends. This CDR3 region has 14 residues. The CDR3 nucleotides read TGTGCCAGCAGTGAAGGCAGGGTAAATTCACCCCTCCACTTT. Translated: CASSEGRVNSPLHF.

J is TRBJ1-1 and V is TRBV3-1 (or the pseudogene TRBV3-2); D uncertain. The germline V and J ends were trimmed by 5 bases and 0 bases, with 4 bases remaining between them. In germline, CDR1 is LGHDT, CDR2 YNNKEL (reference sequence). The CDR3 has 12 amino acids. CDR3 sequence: CASSYMNTEAFF. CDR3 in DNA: TGTGCCAGCAGCTATATGAACACTGAAGCTTTCTTT.

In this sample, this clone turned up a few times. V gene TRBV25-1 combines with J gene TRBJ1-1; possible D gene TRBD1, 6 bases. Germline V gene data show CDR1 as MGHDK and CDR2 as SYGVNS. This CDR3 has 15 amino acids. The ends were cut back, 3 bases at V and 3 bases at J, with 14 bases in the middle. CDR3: CASSEDRAVYTEAFF. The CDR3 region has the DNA TGTGCCAGCAGTGAGGACAGAGCTGTGTACACTGAAGCTTTCTTT.

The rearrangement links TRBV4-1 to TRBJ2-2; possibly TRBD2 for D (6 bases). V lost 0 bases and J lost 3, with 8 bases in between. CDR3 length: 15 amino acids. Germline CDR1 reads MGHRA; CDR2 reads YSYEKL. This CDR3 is CASSQEWGDTGELFF. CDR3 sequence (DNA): TGCGCCAGCAGCCAAGAGTGGGGGGACACCGGGGAGCTGTTTTTT.

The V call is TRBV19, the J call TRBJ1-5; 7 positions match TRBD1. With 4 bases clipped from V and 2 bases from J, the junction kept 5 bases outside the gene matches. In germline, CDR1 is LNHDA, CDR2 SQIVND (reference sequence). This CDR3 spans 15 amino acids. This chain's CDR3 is CASSKGARGNQPQHF. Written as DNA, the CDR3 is TGTGCCAGTAGTAAGGGGGCAAGGGGCAATCAGCCCCAGCATTTT. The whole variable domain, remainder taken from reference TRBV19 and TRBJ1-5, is DGGITQSPKYLFRKEGQNVTLSCEQNLNHDAMYWYRQDPGQGLRLIYYSQIVNDFQKGDIAEGYSVSREKKESFPLTVTSAQKNPTAFYLCASSKGARGNQPQHFGDGTRLSIL.